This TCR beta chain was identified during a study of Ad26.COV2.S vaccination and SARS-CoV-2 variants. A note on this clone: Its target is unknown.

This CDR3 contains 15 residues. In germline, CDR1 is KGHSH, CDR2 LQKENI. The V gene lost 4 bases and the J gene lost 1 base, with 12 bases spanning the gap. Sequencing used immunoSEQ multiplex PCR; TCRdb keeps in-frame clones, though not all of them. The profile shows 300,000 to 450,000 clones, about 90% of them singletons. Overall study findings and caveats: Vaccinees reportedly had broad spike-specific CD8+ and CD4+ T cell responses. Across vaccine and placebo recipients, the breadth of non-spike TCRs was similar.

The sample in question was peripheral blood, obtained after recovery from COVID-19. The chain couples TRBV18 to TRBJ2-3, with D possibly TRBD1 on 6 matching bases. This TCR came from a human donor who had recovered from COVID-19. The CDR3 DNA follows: TGTGCCAGCTCACGGGACAAAGAGGGCACAGATACGCAGTATTTT. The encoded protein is CASSRDKEGTDTQYF.